This T cell receptor beta chain came from a study of CD8 T cells in ankylosing spondylitis. Via MiXCR, TCRdb re-called the 5' RACE reads, giving one row per CDR3 protein. The sample contains under 450,000 distinct CDR3 sequences, 15% to 20% of which appear only once. This clonotype appeared many times. What it binds is unknown. The junction and the germline gene differ at one end; a read error may be behind it. Regarding the study as a whole: Ankylosing spondylitis blood appeared to carry a characteristic TCR beta motif of roughly eight highly homologous variants.

The CDR3 covers 14 residues. In germline, CDR1 is SGHRS, CDR2 YFSETQ. Sequenced input: blood, either unsorted or a sorted T cell fraction (not recorded which). The clonotype comes from a male donor with ankylosing spondylitis. The chain carries TRBV5-1 and TRBJ1-5; 7 nucleotides line up with TRBD1. This CDR3 reads CASSRTGGNQPQHF. The CDR3 DNA sequence: TGTGCCAGCAGTCGAACAGGGGGCAATCAGCCCCAGCATTTT.